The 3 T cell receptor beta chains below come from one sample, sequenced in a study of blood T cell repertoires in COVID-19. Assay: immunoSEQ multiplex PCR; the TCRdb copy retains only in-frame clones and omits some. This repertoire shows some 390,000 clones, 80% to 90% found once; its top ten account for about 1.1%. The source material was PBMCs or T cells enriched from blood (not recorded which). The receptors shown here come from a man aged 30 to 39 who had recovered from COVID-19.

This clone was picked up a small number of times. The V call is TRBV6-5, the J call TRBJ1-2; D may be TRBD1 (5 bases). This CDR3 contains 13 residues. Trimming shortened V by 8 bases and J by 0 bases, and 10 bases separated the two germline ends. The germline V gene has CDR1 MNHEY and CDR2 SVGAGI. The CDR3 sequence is CASHRGANYGYTF. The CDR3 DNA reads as TGTGCCAGCCACCGGGGGGCTAACTATGGCTACACCTTC.

CDR3 loop: CASSYLTGPTPYEQYF. The CDR3 DNA sequence: TGTGCCAGCAGCTACCTCACCGGTCCAACCCCCTACGAGCAGTACTTC. The chain employs TRBV7-8 and TRBJ2-7; D gene unclear. The CDR3 is made up of 16 amino acids. V was shortened by 4 bases and J by 2 bases, with 18 bases between the two germline ends. Germline values: CDR1 SGHVS, CDR2 FQNEAQ.

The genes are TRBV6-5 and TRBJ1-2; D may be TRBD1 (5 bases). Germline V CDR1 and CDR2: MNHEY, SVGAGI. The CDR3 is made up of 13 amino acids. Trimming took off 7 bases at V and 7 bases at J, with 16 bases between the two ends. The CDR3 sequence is CASTRGAASGYTF. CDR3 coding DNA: TGTGCCAGCACCCGTGGGGCGGCCAGTGGCTACACCTTC.